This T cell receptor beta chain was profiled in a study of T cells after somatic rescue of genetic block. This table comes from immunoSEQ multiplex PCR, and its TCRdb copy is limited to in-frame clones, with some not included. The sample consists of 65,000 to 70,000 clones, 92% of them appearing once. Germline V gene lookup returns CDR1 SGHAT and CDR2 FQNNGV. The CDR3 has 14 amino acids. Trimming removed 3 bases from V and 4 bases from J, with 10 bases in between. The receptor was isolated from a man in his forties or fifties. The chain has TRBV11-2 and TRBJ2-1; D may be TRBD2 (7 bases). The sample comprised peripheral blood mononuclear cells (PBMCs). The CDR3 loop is CASSFRGGYNEQFF. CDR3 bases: TGTGCCAGCAGCTTTAGGGGGGGGTACAATGAGCAGTTCTTC.